This TCR beta chain was observed in a study of T cells in Graves' hyperthyroidism and ophthalmopathy. The wider study: The initial diagnosis was the point when peripheral blood was collected, ahead of any treatment. Findings and caveats of the study: Also found in blood were most expanded thyroid clonotypes above 0.001. The model identified upcoming ophthalmopathy a median about six months ahead of onset.

Template material for amplifying TCR beta CDR3 regions consisted of RNA transcripts. HTBI primers were used for first-round RT-PCR of the TCR CDR3. MiXCR, applied by TCRdb to the multiplex PCR reads, yields one record per CDR3 protein. The sample carries about 360,000 distinct CDR3 sequences, roughly 12% recorded once. CDR1 is SGHVS and CDR2 is FQNEAQ in the germline V gene. V was trimmed by 4 bases and J by 1 base, leaving 14 bases between them. The length of the CDR3 is 16 residues. Newly diagnosed hyperthyroidism patients aged 18 to 65 years had disease lasting under 2 months. This clonotype was observed at least ten times. What it binds is unknown.

This clonotype was obtained from a young man with Graves' hyperthyroidism that later progressed to Graves' ophthalmopathy. V usage is TRBV7-8 and J usage is TRBJ1-5; D uncertain. The sample was blood. The CDR3 nucleotides read TGTGCCAGCAGCTCCCAGTCCCCGGGGAGCAATCAGCCCCAGCATTTT. Translated, it gives CASSSQSPGSNQPQHF.